This entry lists 26 T cell receptor beta chains sequenced from one sample in a study of T cells after yellow fever vaccination. TCRdb passed the 5' RACE reads through MiXCR, listing each CDR3 protein once. The sample yields some 120,000 distinct CDR3 sequences, 8% to 10% seen once. Sequencing was performed on CD8+ T cells sorted from PBMCs, taken on the day of the yellow fever booster vaccination. All receptors come from a man younger than 30 who received the YFV17D yellow fever vaccine.

This clonotype was observed many times. The chain carries TRBV11-2 and TRBJ1-1; 8 bases match TRBD1. Trimming removed 8 bases from V and 1 base from J; junction bases left unmatched: 0. Germline V gene sequence: CDR1 SGHAT, CDR2 FQNNGV. This CDR3 is built from 12 residues. The CDR3 DNA is TGTGCCAGCGGGACAGGGAACACTGAAGCTTTCTTT. Translation gives CASGTGNTEAFF. The whole variable domain, remainder taken from reference TRBV11-2 and TRBJ1-1, is EAGVAQSPRYKIIEKRQSVAFWCNPISGHATLYWYQQILGQGPKLLIQFQNNGVVDDSQLPKDRFSAERLKGVDSTLKIQPAKLEDSAVYLCASGTGNTEAFFGQGTRLTVV.

The chain recombines TRBV11-2 with TRBJ2-2; D gene unclear. The CDR3 contains 12 residues. Germline V gene lookup returns CDR1 SGHAT and CDR2 FQNNGV. The V end lost 4 bases, the J end lost 16 bases, and 16 bases lay between the germline ends. CDR3 nucleotide sequence: TGTGCCAGCAGCTGGGCGCCCTCAAAGGGGTTTTTT. Its translation is CASSWAPSKGFF.

The chain joins TRBV20-1 to TRBJ1-3; no definite D call. CDR1 DFQATT and CDR2 SNEGSKA come from the germline V gene (reference sequence). The CDR3 is 13 amino acids. V was cut by 3 bases and J by 4 bases, with 10 bases left in between. The CDR3 loop is CSARASVGNTIYF. DNA of the CDR3: TGCAGTGCTAGGGCGTCCGTAGGAAACACCATATATTTT.

The rearrangement links TRBV11-2 to TRBJ2-3, with D possibly TRBD2 on 5 matching bases. With 0 bases removed from V and 4 bases from J, the gap between germline ends came to 20 bases. The CDR3 is made up of 18 amino acids. CDR1 SGHAT and CDR2 FQNNGV come from the germline V gene. This chain's CDR3 is CASSLDQFERVKADTQYF. The CDR3 bases are TGTGCCAGCAGCTTAGACCAATTTGAGAGGGTGAAGGCAGATACGCAGTATTTT.

This clonotype was found a few times. The CDR3 nucleotides are TGTGCCAGCAGTCCAGGGCAGGGGCGAAGAAACACCATATATTTT. This translates into CASSPGQGRRNTIYF. The chain couples TRBV27 to TRBJ1-3; possible D gene TRBD1, 6 bases. CDR3 length: 15 residues. From germline, CDR1 is MNHEY and CDR2 SMNVEV (reference sequence). The germline V and J ends were trimmed by 5 bases and 5 bases, with 16 bases remaining between them.

Ten or more counts support this clonotype. The chain combines TRBV4-3 with TRBJ2-3; 11 bases are a match to TRBD2. V lost 0 bases, J lost 5 bases, and 7 bases stayed unmatched. Looked up from germline, CDR1 is LGHNA and CDR2 is YSLEER. This CDR3 spans 17 amino acids. The CDR3 region is CASSQDASGGFGDTQYF. DNA of the CDR3: TGCGCCAGCAGCCAAGATGCTAGCGGGGGGTTTGGAGATACGCAGTATTTT.

This sequence joins TRBV7-9 and TRBJ2-3, with 13 bases aligning to TRBD2. The CDR3 runs to 18 residues. The V and J ends lost 1 base and 2 bases, in that order; junction bases with no gene match: 6. Germline CDR1 reads SEHNR; CDR2 reads FQNEAQ (reference sequence). CDR3 nucleotides: TGTGCCAGCAGCTTAGTTCCCGGGACTAGCGGGGCCACAGATACGCAGTATTTT. Its translation is CASSLVPGTSGATDTQYF.

J is TRBJ2-3 and V is TRBV12-3 or TRBV12-4; 8 bases line up with TRBD1. V dropped 5 bases and J dropped 4; count of bases not matched to a gene: 11. CDR3 length equals 16 residues. In nucleotides, the CDR3 is TGTGCCAGCAGTACCGAGCTGGACAGGGCCCCAGATACGCAGTATTTT. Translating it yields CASSTELDRAPDTQYF.

This rearrangement joins TRBV7-2 to TRBJ2-5; D gene uncertain. This CDR3 region has 13 residues. Per germline, CDR1 SGHTA and CDR2 FQGNSA. The V gene lost 5 bases and the J gene lost 1 base, with 8 bases spanning the gap. In DNA form, the CDR3 reads TGTGCCAGCAGCCCGTGGTCCCAAGAGACCCAGTACTTC. Translated, it gives CASSPWSQETQYF.

This chain joins TRBV12-3 or TRBV12-4 and TRBJ2-5; possibly TRBD1 for D (6 bases). The ends were cut back, 5 bases at V and 1 base at J, with 11 bases in the middle. The CDR3 extends over 14 amino acids. As DNA, the CDR3 is TGTGCCAGCAGTCCCGGGACATTCCAAGAGACCCAGTACTTC. This sequence encodes CASSPGTFQETQYF.

The chain joins TRBV6-5 to TRBJ1-1, with D hard to call. The germline V gene encodes CDR1 MNHEY and CDR2 SVGAGI. V was shortened by 2 bases and J by 4 bases, with 8 bases between the two germline ends. The CDR3 is 13 residues long. For the CDR3, the DNA is TGTGCCAGCAGTTACAAGGGTGGCACTGAAGCTTTCTTT. Its protein is CASSYKGGTEAFF.

Ten or more counts support this clonotype. This chain joins TRBV29-1 and TRBJ2-2, with unresolved D. The V gene lost 7 bases and the J gene lost 5 bases, with 11 bases spanning the gap. Germline V lookup: CDR1 SQVTM, CDR2 ANQGSEA. This CDR3 is 12 amino acids long. CDR3 sequence (DNA): TGCAGCGCCCCATTGGGGACCGGGGAGCTGTTTTTT. This sequence encodes CSAPLGTGELFF.

This clonotype was picked up a small number of times. The chain uses TRBV7-6 and TRBJ2-2; D not resolved. The CDR3 loop spans 12 amino acids. Germline CDR1 reads SGHVS; CDR2 reads FNYEAQ. Trimming left V 4 bases short and J 7 bases short, with 7 bases between. This chain's CDR3 is CASSSDGGELFF. The CDR3 coding sequence is TGTGCCAGCAGCTCGGACGGCGGGGAGCTGTTTTTT.

This clonotype has more than one count but fewer than ten. V is TRBV11-2 and J is TRBJ1-6; D might be TRBD1 (6 bases). CDR3 size: 13 residues. CDR1 and CDR2 (germline): SGHAT, FQNNGV. The ends were cut back, 11 bases at V and 7 bases at J, with 15 bases in the middle. CDR3 amino acids: CAARRTDNSPLHF. As DNA, the CDR3 is TGTGCCGCCCGCCGGACAGACAATTCACCCCTCCACTTT. The whole variable domain, filled in from reference TRBV11-2 and TRBJ1-6, reads EAGVAQSPRYKIIEKRQSVAFWCNPISGHATLYWYQQILGQGPKLLIQFQNNGVVDDSQLPKDRFSAERLKGVDSTLKIQPAKLEDSAVYLCAARRTDNSPLHFGNGTRLTVT.

In this sample, this clonotype turned up a few times. The genes are TRBV14 and TRBJ1-2; D is undetermined. Trimming removed 1 base from V and 4 bases from J, with 10 bases in between. The CDR3 covers 14 residues. The germline CDR1 and CDR2 sequences are SGHDN and FVKESK. In DNA, the CDR3 is TGTGCCAGCAGCCAAGCAGCAGTGTCCTATGGCTACACCTTC. Its translation: CASSQAAVSYGYTF.

The J gene is TRBJ2-5, the V gene TRBV28; 9 nucleotides align to TRBD1. The V gene end was trimmed by 7 bases and the J gene end by 3 bases; junction bases not matched to a gene: 3. The V gene's germline CDR1 is MDHEN and CDR2 SYDVKM. The CDR3 spans 13 residues. The DNA of the CDR3 is TGTGCCAGCACCGACAGGGGGGAAGAGACCCAGTACTTC. Translated: CASTDRGEETQYF.

This clonotype was seen more than once but under ten times. The chain links TRBV25-1 to TRBJ1-1; D not certain. The CDR3 has 13 residues. The germline CDR1 and CDR2 sequences are MGHDK and SYGVNS. Trimming pared 3 bases from V and 1 base from J, leaving 6 bases between. DNA of the CDR3: TGTGCCAGCAGTGATAGGTGGAACACTGAAGCTTTCTTT. Amino acids: CASSDRWNTEAFF.

This clonotype has a count of ten or more. The chain combines TRBV4-3 with TRBJ2-3; TRBD2 aligns across 10 bases. CDR1 and CDR2 from the germline V gene are LGHNA and YSLEER. The CDR3 has 19 residues. Germline trimming cut 1 base from V and 0 bases from J; bases unmatched to any gene: 10. The CDR3 DNA follows: TGCGCCAGCAGCCAAGTAATGGGCGCTAGCGGGGGAAGCACAGATACGCAGTATTTT. It translates to CASSQVMGASGGSTDTQYF.

This clonotype was observed a few times. The chain recombines TRBV6-2 or TRBV6-3 with TRBJ2-1, with D unresolved. Deletions cut 2 bases from V and 8 bases from J, with 7 bases between. The V gene's germline CDR1 is MNHEY and CDR2 SVGEGT. The CDR3 is 12 amino acids. CDR3 nucleotides: TGTGCCAGCAGTTACCCCCTGGATGAGCAGTTCTTC. Protein product: CASSYPLDEQFF.

This clonotype was counted between two and nine times. The chain links TRBV27 to TRBJ1-5; D is undetermined. The ends were cut back, 5 bases at V and 2 bases at J, with 10 bases in the middle. Germline values: CDR1 MNHEY, CDR2 SMNVEV (reference sequence). This CDR3 region has 14 residues. This CDR3 reads CASSLKGGNQPQHF. Here the CDR3 DNA reads TGTGCCAGCAGTCTCAAAGGTGGCAATCAGCCCCAGCATTTT.

The CDR3, as DNA: TGTGCCAGCAGATTGACTAGCGGGGGGGCGGACAATGAGCAGTTCTTC. This sequence encodes CASRLTSGGADNEQFF. The chain carries TRBV7-2 and TRBJ2-1; 14 bases are a match to TRBD2. Germline CDR1 SGHTA, CDR2 FQGNSA. The CDR3 sequence is 16 residues long. V lost 6 bases, J lost 5 bases, and 6 bases stayed unmatched. Full variable domain (rest looked up from reference TRBV7-2 and TRBJ2-1): GAGVSQSPSNKVTEKGKDVELRCDPISGHTALYWYRQSLGQGLEFLIYFQGNSAPDKSGLPSDRFSAERTGGSVSTLTIQRTQQEDSAVYLCASRLTSGGADNEQFFGPGTRLTVL.

The sample holds many counts of this clonotype. This chain uses TRBV7-9 with TRBJ2-1; the D gene could be TRBD1 or TRBD2 (5 bases each). The germline V gene encodes CDR1 SEHNR and CDR2 FQNEAQ (reference sequence). This CDR3 spans 16 amino acids. V lost 2 bases and J 7 bases, leaving 18 bases between the germline ends. The CDR3 sequence: CASSLTSGTVENEQFF. The CDR3 DNA is TGTGCCAGCAGCTTAACAAGTGGGACGGTAGAAAATGAGCAGTTCTTC.

There are a few counts of this clonotype. CDR3 protein: CASSLRPGIGEQFF. The CDR3 coding sequence is TGTGCCAGCAGCTTGCGTCCGGGGATTGGTGAGCAGTTCTTC. The chain joins TRBV12-3 or TRBV12-4 to TRBJ2-1; weak D call: TRBD2 (5 bases). V lost 6 bases and J 9 bases, leaving 18 bases between the germline ends. The CDR3 loop spans 14 amino acids.

This clonotype was picked up many times. The V call is TRBV7-2, the J call TRBJ2-1; TRBD2 agrees at 14 bases. This CDR3 comprises 15 residues. Germline values: CDR1 SGHTA, CDR2 FQGNSA. Trimming at V came to 5 bases and at J to 7 bases, leaving 4 bases not matched to a gene. CDR3 protein: CASSAGLAGGNEQFF. The CDR3 DNA is TGTGCCAGCAGCGCCGGACTAGCGGGGGGAAATGAGCAGTTCTTC.

This clonotype was picked up a small number of times. The CDR3 protein is CSVWAWGTGGTDTQYF. DNA for the CDR3: TGCAGCGTTTGGGCGTGGGGGACGGGGGGCACAGATACGCAGTATTTT. V usage is TRBV29-1 and J usage is TRBJ2-3; a possible D gene is TRBD2 (6 bases). Germline CDR1 and CDR2: SQVTM and ANQGSEA. V lost 5 bases and J lost 1, with 19 bases in between. The CDR3 consists of 16 residues.

In its sample, this clonotype was seen a few times. This chain joins TRBV4-1 and TRBJ1-5, with TRBD1 matching 7 bases. V lost 0 bases to trimming and J lost 3 bases; unmatched junction nucleotides: 11. Germline loops: CDR1 MGHRA, CDR2 YSYEKL. The CDR3 is 18 amino acids. The CDR3 spells CASSQDPPGTVSNQPQHF. The CDR3 DNA reads as TGCGCCAGCAGCCAAGATCCGCCCGGGACAGTATCCAATCAGCCCCAGCATTTT.